These 16 T cell receptor beta chains share one sample of origin, sequenced in a study of a mutant IDH1 vaccine in newly diagnosed glioma. Described time point: week 47, end of study. Doses comprised 300 ug of mutant IDH1 20-mer peptide each, plus topical imiquimod. Their specific antigens are unknown. The table came from immunoSEQ multiplex PCR; TCRdb's copy has only in-frame clones and leaves some out. The sample consists of roughly 86,000 clones, 70% to 90% of them appearing once. The source was PBMCs, collected from a glioma patient whose treatment included an IDH1 peptide vaccine. These receptors were collected from a man aged 35-49 years with glioma.

V gene TRBV30 combines with J gene TRBJ2-7, with D perhaps TRBD1 (6 bases). Trimming left V 3 bases short and J 2 bases short, with 11 bases between. CDR3 length equals 13 residues. Germline V CDR1 and CDR2: GTSNPN, SVGIG (reference sequence). As DNA, the CDR3 is TGTGCCTGGAGCAGGGGACCTCCCTACGAGCAGTACTTC. Encoded protein: CAWSRGPPYEQYF.

The sample holds a few counts of this clone. This chain joins TRBV5-4 and TRBJ2-1; D uncertain. The CDR3 totals 12 residues. Germline loops: CDR1 SGHNT, CDR2 YYREEE (reference sequence). Trimming removed 5 bases from V and 5 bases from J, with 8 bases in between. The CDR3, as DNA: TGTGCCAGCAGGTTATATGACAATGAGCAGTTCTTC. Protein sequence: CASRLYDNEQFF.

The genes are TRBV19 and TRBJ2-5; D unclear. The CDR3 covers 11 residues. The germline gives CDR1 LNHDA, CDR2 SQIVND (reference sequence). Trimming took 2 bases from V and 2 from J, leaving 0 bases between them. Here the CDR3 DNA reads TGTGCCAGTAGTATACAAGAGACCCAGTACTTC. It codes for CASSIQETQYF.

The CDR3 spells CASSLEGQETQYF. Here the CDR3 DNA reads TGTGCCAGCAGCTTAGAAGGACAAGAGACCCAGTACTTC. This chain joins TRBV11-1 and TRBJ2-5; D not resolved. The CDR3 spans 13 residues. Germline-derived CDR1 and CDR2 are SGHAT and FQDESV (reference sequence). V lost 1 base to trimming and J lost 2 bases, with 5 bases between them.

This clone appeared once. The rearrangement uses TRBV25-1 and TRBJ1-5; no firm D call. CDR1 and CDR2 (germline): MGHDK, SYGVNS. The length of the CDR3 is 13 residues. V was pared by 5 bases and J by 0 bases, with 5 bases between. In DNA form, the CDR3 reads TGTGCCAGCAGTCGGTGTAGCAATCAGCCCCAGCATTTT. This sequence encodes CASSRCSNQPQHF. The whole variable domain, filled in from reference TRBV25-1 and TRBJ1-5, reads EADIYQTPRYLVIGTGKKITLECSQTMGHDKMYWYQQDPGMELHLIHYSYGVNSTEKGDLSSESTVSRIRTEHFPLTLESARPSHTSQYLCASSRCSNQPQHFGDGTRLSIL.

This rearrangement joins TRBV11-2 to TRBJ2-1, with unresolved D. There are 16 residues in the CDR3. Trimming shortened V by 5 bases and J by 7 bases, and 21 bases separated the two germline ends. Germline V gene lookup returns CDR1 SGHAT and CDR2 FQNNGV. The CDR3 region is CASSRHKSPLGNEQFF. In nucleotides, the CDR3 is TGTGCCAGCAGCCGACACAAGTCTCCGCTAGGGAATGAGCAGTTCTTC. Filled out from reference TRBV11-2 and TRBJ2-1, the complete variable domain reads EAGVAQSPRYKIIEKRQSVAFWCNPISGHATLYWYQQILGQGPKLLIQFQNNGVVDDSQLPKDRFSAERLKGVDSTLKIQPAKLEDSAVYLCASSRHKSPLGNEQFFGPGTRLTVL.

This chain joins TRBV5-1 and TRBJ2-3; D perhaps matches TRBD1 (6 bases). This CDR3 has 14 residues. V was clipped by 4 bases and J by 4 bases, with 13 bases between them. The V gene's germline CDR1 is SGHRS and CDR2 YFSETQ. The CDR3, as DNA: TGCGCCAGCAGCCCTCGACAGGTGGCAGATACGCAGTATTTT. Protein sequence: CASSPRQVADTQYF.

This clone was counted between two and nine times. The chain has TRBV30 and TRBJ1-5; D might be TRBD1 (5 bases). The germline CDR1 and CDR2 sequences are GTSNPN and SVGIG (reference sequence). Between the trimmed V and J ends, which lost 1 base and 0 bases, there was a span of 7 bases. This CDR3 is built from 14 residues. As DNA, the CDR3 is TGTGCCTGGAGTGGGGACGGTAGCAATCAGCCCCAGCATTTT. Protein sequence: CAWSGDGSNQPQHF.

The sample holds many counts of this clone. The chain joins TRBV2 to TRBJ2-1, with 7 bases that match TRBD2. The CDR3 spans 15 residues. Germline lookup yields CDR1 SNHLY and CDR2 FYNNEI. The J segment lost 10 bases and the V segment lost 2 bases, leaving 11 bases of the junction unmatched. The CDR3 DNA reads as TGTGCCAGCAGTGAACTTCCGACTAGCCTCGGGGAGCAGTTCTTC. This sequence encodes CASSELPTSLGEQFF.

This chain links TRBV7-9 with TRBJ2-1; no clear D gene. The CDR3 consists of 13 residues. Germline V gene data show CDR1 as SEHNR and CDR2 as FQNEAQ (reference sequence). V lost 9 bases to trimming and J lost 2 bases, with 11 bases between them. The CDR3 protein is CASQLSPYNEQFF. The DNA of the CDR3 is TGTGCCAGTCAGCTCTCACCCTACAATGAGCAGTTCTTC.

The J gene is TRBJ2-5, the V gene TRBV5-1; 13 positions agree with TRBD2. Germline V lookup: CDR1 SGHRS, CDR2 YFSETQ. CDR3 length equals 15 residues. V lost 3 bases and J lost 1; bases outside the gene matches: 0. The CDR3 sequence: CASSWTSGGQETQYF. In DNA, the CDR3 is TGCGCCAGCAGCTGGACTAGCGGGGGCCAAGAGACCCAGTACTTC.

The V call is TRBV10-3, the J call TRBJ1-4; no reliable D call. The CDR3 has 13 amino acids. Germline V gives CDR1 ENHRY, CDR2 SYGVKD. Trimming took off 3 bases at V and 5 bases at J, with 7 bases between the two ends. The chain's CDR3 is CAISDAENEKLFF. The CDR3 nucleotides read TGTGCCATCAGTGATGCCGAAAATGAAAAACTGTTTTTT.

Concerning this clone itself: Within the sample, other DNA sequences also encode this same CDR3. This sequence joins TRBV18 and TRBJ2-5; D remains ambiguous. CDR1 and CDR2 (germline): KGHSH, LQKENI. The CDR3 runs to 12 residues. V lost 3 bases, J lost 0 bases, and 2 bases lay in between. As DNA, the CDR3 is TGTGCCAGCTCACCGTACCAAGAGACCCAGTACTTC. Its protein product is CASSPYQETQYF.

The rearrangement links TRBV6-5 to TRBJ1-2, with a tentative D call TRBD1 (5 bases). In germline, CDR1 is MNHEY, CDR2 SVGAGI. Trimming left V 5 bases short and J 8 bases short, with 18 bases between. CDR3 length: 14 amino acids. The CDR3 region has the DNA TGTGCCAGCAGTCCGACCTCCTGGGGGAGAGGCTACACCTTC. Translating it yields CASSPTSWGRGYTF.

The CDR3 here is CASSYSWTSVSEEQFF. In DNA form, the CDR3 reads TGTGCCAGCAGTTACTCGTGGACTAGCGTCTCGGAGGAGCAGTTCTTC. This chain connects TRBV6-5 to TRBJ2-1; 9 bases fit TRBD2. This CDR3 has 16 amino acids. Germline values: CDR1 MNHEY, CDR2 SVGAGI. Trimming cost V 0 bases and J 10 bases; bases outside gene matches: 10.

This clone showed up just once. CDR3 nucleotide sequence: TGTGCCAGCAGCTTGGAGGGCGGGGACTATGGCTACACCTTC. Translation gives CASSLEGGDYGYTF. This sequence joins TRBV5-4 and TRBJ1-2; no firm D call. CDR1 and CDR2 (germline): SGHNT, YYREEE (reference sequence). This CDR3 has 14 amino acids. V lost 0 bases to trimming and J lost 3 bases, with 9 bases between them. Drawing the rest from reference TRBV5-4 and TRBJ1-2, the complete variable domain is ETGVTQSPTHLIKTRGQQVTLRCSSQSGHNTVSWYQQALGQGPQFIFQYYREEENGRGNFPPRFSGLQFPNYSSELNVNALELDDSALYLCASSLEGGDYGYTFGSGTRLTVV.